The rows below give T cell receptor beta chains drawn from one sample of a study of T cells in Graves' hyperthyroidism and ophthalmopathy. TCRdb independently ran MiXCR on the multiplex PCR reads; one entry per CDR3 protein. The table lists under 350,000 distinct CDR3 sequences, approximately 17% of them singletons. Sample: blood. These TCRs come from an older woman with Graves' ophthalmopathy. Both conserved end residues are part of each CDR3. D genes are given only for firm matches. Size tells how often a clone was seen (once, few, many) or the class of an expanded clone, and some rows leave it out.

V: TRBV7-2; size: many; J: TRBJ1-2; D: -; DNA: TGTGCCAGCAGCACAAGAGATCGTGGAGCGGATGGCTACACCTTC; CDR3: CASSTRDRGADGYTF
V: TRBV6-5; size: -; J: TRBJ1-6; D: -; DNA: TGTGCCAGCAGTTACTCGATCCCACAGTTATATTCACCCCTCCACTTT; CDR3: CASSYSIPQLYSPLHF
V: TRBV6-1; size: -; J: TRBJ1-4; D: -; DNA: TGTGCCAGCAGTGAACCGGGACTCACTAGTGAAAAACTGTTTTTT; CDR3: CASSEPGLTSEKLFF
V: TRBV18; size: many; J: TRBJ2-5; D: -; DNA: TGTGCCAGCTCACCAAACAGCCAAGAGACCCAGTACTTC; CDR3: CASSPNSQETQYF
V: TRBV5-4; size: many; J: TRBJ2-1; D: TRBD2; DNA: TGTGCCAGCAGCTTGGACGGGACTAGCCAATCCTACAATGAGCAGTTCTTC; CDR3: CASSLDGTSQSYNEQFF
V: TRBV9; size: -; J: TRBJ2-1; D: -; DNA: TGTGCCAGCAGCGTAGGGGAATTTTACAATGAGCAGTTCTTC; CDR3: CASSVGEFYNEQFF
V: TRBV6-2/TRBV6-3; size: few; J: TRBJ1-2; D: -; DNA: TGTGCCAGCAGCATTATCGACATTGGGTATGGCTACACCTTC; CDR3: CASSIIDIGYGYTF
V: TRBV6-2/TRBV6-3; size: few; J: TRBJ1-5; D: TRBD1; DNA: TGTGCCAGCAGTTACCGGCCAGGGGGCACAATTGCACAGCCCCAGCATTTT; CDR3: CASSYRPGGTIAQPQHF
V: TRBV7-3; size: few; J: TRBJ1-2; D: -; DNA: TGTGCCAGCAGCTTAACGTACGACTATGGCTACACCTTC; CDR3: CASSLTYDYGYTF
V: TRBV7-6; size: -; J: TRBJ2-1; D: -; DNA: TGTGCCAGCAGCTCCTACGACAGACCGAACAATGAGCAGTTCTTC; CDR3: CASSSYDRPNNEQFF
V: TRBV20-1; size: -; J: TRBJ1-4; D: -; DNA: TGCAGTGTATACGGGCGGAATAATGAAAAACTGTTTTTT; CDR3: CSVYGRNNEKLFF
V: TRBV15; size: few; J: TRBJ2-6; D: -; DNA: TGTGCCACCAGCAACGAAGTCGGCTCCTCTGGGGCCAACGTCCTGACTTTC; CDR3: CATSNEVGSSGANVLTF
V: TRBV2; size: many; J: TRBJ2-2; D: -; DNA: TGTGCCAGCAGTGAACTAGCTATCACCGGGGAGCTGTTTTTT; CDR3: CASSELAITGELFF
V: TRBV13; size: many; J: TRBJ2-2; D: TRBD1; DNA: TGTGCCAGCAGAGGGACAGTCACCGGGGAGCTGTTTTTT; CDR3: CASRGTVTGELFF
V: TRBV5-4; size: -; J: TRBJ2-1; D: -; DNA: TGTGCCAGCAGCTTGGCCGGGACTGAATACGAGCAGTTCTTC; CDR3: CASSLAGTEYEQFF
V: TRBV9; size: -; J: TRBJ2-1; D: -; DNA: TGTGCCAGCAGCGTAGATGACAGGAGCTCCTACAATGAGCAGTTCTTC; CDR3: CASSVDDRSSYNEQFF
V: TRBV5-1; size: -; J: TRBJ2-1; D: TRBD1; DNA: TGCGCCAGCAGCGCGGGACAGGGGAATGAGCAGCTCTTC; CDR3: CASSAGQGNEQLF